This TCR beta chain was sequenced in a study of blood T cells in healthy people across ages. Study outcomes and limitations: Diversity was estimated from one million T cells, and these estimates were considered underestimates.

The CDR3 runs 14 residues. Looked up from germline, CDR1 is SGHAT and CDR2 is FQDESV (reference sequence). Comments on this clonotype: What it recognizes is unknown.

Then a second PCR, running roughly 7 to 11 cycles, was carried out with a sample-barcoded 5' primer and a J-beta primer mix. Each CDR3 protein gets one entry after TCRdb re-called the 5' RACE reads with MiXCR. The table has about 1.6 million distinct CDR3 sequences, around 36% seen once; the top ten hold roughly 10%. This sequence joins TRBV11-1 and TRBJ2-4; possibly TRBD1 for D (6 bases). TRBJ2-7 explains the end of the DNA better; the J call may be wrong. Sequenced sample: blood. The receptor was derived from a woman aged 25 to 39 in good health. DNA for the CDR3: TGTGCCAGCAGCCCCTCTTCAACAGGGTTCGAGCAGTACTTC. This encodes CASSPSSTGFEQYF.